What follows describes a single T cell receptor beta chain. The antigen is not known. Data came from immunoSEQ multiplex PCR; TCRdb stores just in-frame clones and leaves some out. The data hold fewer than 130,000 clones, with 81% observed a single time. The data derive from a study of T cell responses to AZD1222 COVID-19 vaccine. Germline values: CDR1 SEHNR, CDR2 FQNEAQ (reference sequence). V dropped 4 bases and J dropped 0; count of bases not matched to a gene: 7. This CDR3 is 17 amino acids long. General study results and limits: Reportedly, nearly half of unique spike TCRs recognized epitopes outside B.1.351/B.1.1.7 mutations.

The receptor was isolated from an adult in good health. The chain combines TRBV7-9 with TRBJ1-3; 9 bases are a match to TRBD1. The source material was peripheral blood, sampled on day 0 of AZD1222 vaccination. CDR3: CASSSRTGANSGNTIYF. CDR3 coding DNA: TGTGCCAGCAGCTCAAGGACAGGGGCCAACTCTGGAAACACCATATATTTT.